These 19 T cell receptor beta chains were sequenced from one sample in a study of cytomegalovirus exposure and HLA in healthy donors. PCR used 60 Vbeta primers and 13 Jbeta primers. This table comes from immunoSEQ multiplex PCR, and its TCRdb copy is limited to in-frame clones, with some not included. The table has roughly 130,000 clones, 70% to 75% seen once; the top ten hold 1% to 1.5%. The sample taken for sequencing was PBMCs. The receptors stem from a woman aged 40 to 50 in good health and CMV-seronegative.

This clone has just one count. V and J are TRBV9 and TRBJ1-5; no clear D gene. This CDR3 comprises 14 residues. The V gene lost 0 bases and the J gene lost 11 bases, with 15 bases spanning the gap. Germline V CDR1 and CDR2: SGDLS, YYNGEE. CDR3 region: CASSVDDLGRAQHF. Here the CDR3 DNA reads TGTGCCAGCAGCGTAGATGACTTAGGCCGGGCCCAGCATTTT.

There are a few counts of this clone. The chain uses TRBV10-3 and TRBJ1-1; possibly TRBD1 for D (6 bases). The CDR3 has 17 amino acids. Trimming left V 4 bases short and J 1 base short, with 19 bases between. Germline V gene data show CDR1 as ENHRY and CDR2 as SYGVKD. CDR3 loop: CAISVSAGGSENTEAFF. The CDR3 DNA reads as TGTGCCATCAGTGTCTCTGCGGGGGGCTCGGAGAACACTGAAGCTTTCTTT.

This clone has just a few counts. The rearrangement uses TRBV6-6 and TRBJ1-1; D unclear. Germline loops: CDR1 MNHNY, CDR2 SVGAGI (reference sequence). The length of the CDR3 is 14 residues. The V gene lost 4 bases and the J gene lost 0 bases, with 9 bases spanning the gap. CDR3 sequence: CASSSGALNTEAFF. The CDR3 nucleotides are TGTGCCAGCAGTTCGGGAGCCCTGAACACTGAAGCTTTCTTT.

The chain recombines TRBV5-4 with TRBJ2-7; 8 bases map to TRBD1. CDR1 is SGHNT, CDR2 YYREEE, per germline (reference sequence). The length of the CDR3 is 14 residues. V gave up 5 bases and J gave up 0 bases; unmatched junction bases: 4. The CDR3, as DNA: TGTGCCAGCAGTACACAGGGGGGCTCCTACGAGCAGTACTTC. Amino acid sequence: CASSTQGGSYEQYF.

The chain combines TRBV27 with TRBJ1-6; D unresolved. This CDR3 is 17 amino acids long. Germline assignment: CDR1 MNHEY and CDR2 SMNVEV (reference sequence). The ends were cut back, 5 bases at V and 0 bases at J, with 14 bases in the middle. The CDR3 loop reads CASSPSLGSSYNSPLHF. In nucleotides, the CDR3 is TGTGCCAGCAGTCCATCTCTGGGGAGCTCCTATAATTCACCCCTCCACTTT.

The chain carries TRBV6-5 and TRBJ2-3, with D possibly TRBD1 on 5 matching bases. V gave up 6 bases and J gave up 0 bases, with 13 bases separating them. Germline CDR1 and CDR2: MNHEY and SVGAGI. CDR3 length equals 15 residues. CDR3 nucleotides: TGTGCCAGCAGCCAGGGTGGCACTAGCACAGATACGCAGTATTTT. Translated, it gives CASSQGGTSTDTQYF.

Of note for this clone: One junction end does not reproduce the germline sequence, and a read error may be involved. CDR3 loop: CASSPHSPSKGENAGELFF. Here the CDR3 DNA reads TGCGCCAGCAGCCCCCACAGCCCATCGAAGGGGGAGAACGCCGGGGAGCTGTTTTTT. This rearrangement joins TRBV5-1 to TRBJ2-2; a weak D match, TRBD1 (6 bases). The CDR3 has 19 amino acids. Germline CDR1 and CDR2: SGHRS and YFSETQ.

The V and J genes are TRBV18 and TRBJ2-2; no definite D call. The CDR3 length is 16 residues. The V end was cut by 3 bases, the J end by 0 bases, with 11 bases between. CDR1 is KGHSH and CDR2 is LQKENI in the germline V gene. CDR3 sequence (DNA): TGTGCCAGCTCACCGTCACTCTCCGCGAACACCGGGGAGCTGTTTTTT. It encodes CASSPSLSANTGELFF.

The J gene is TRBJ1-3, the V gene TRBV7-9; no clear D gene. This CDR3 spans 15 amino acids. V lost 5 bases, J lost 0 bases, and 11 bases lay in between. Germline lookup yields CDR1 SEHNR and CDR2 FQNEAQ (reference sequence). This CDR3 is CASSPEGSSGNTIYF. As DNA, the CDR3 is TGTGCCAGCAGCCCTGAAGGGAGCTCTGGAAACACCATATATTTT. The complete variable domain, with remaining parts taken from reference TRBV7-9 and TRBJ1-3, reads DTGVSQNPRHKITKRGQNVTFRCDPISEHNRLYWYRQTLGQGPEFLTYFQNEAQLEKSRLLSDRFSAERPKGSFSTLEIQRTEQGDSAMYLCASSPEGSSGNTIYFGEGSWLTVV.

The chain links TRBV21-1 to TRBJ2-3; the DNA was not compared with TRBD1, the D call given in the table. TRBV21-1 is designated a pseudogene. The CDR3 length is 19 residues. The CDR3 reads CASSKIERGNRLRTDTQYF. The CDR3 nucleotides read TGTGCCAGCAGCAAAATTGAAAGGGGGAATCGCTTGAGAACAGATACGCAGTATTTT.

V gene TRBV18 combines with J gene TRBJ1-1, with D maybe TRBD1 (5 bases). CDR1 is KGHSH and CDR2 is LQKENI in the germline V gene. Trimming pared 6 bases from V and 4 bases from J, leaving 9 bases between. The CDR3 is 12 amino acids. This chain's CDR3 is CASSIGVTEAFF. In DNA, the CDR3 is TGTGCCAGCTCCATAGGGGTCACTGAAGCTTTCTTT.

This rearrangement joins TRBV9 to TRBJ1-6, with 7 nucleotides matching TRBD1. The CDR3 loop spans 15 amino acids. The V segment lost 0 bases and the J segment 7 bases; nucleotides outside the gene matches: 4. Per the germline V gene, CDR1 is SGDLS and CDR2 is YYNGEE. The CDR3 coding sequence is TGTGCCAGCAGCGTAGTTGGGACAGCGAATTCACCCCTCCACTTT. Amino acids: CASSVVGTANSPLHF.

The chain carries TRBV5-6 and TRBJ1-3; a possible D gene is TRBD1 (5 bases). The V gene lost 7 bases and the J gene lost 3 bases, with 20 bases spanning the gap. The CDR3 totals 16 residues. CDR1 and CDR2 (germline): SGHDT, YYEEEE. The CDR3 loop reads CASLKSGGELGNTIYF. CDR3 bases: TGTGCCAGCCTCAAATCGGGAGGGGAACTTGGAAACACCATATATTTT.

The chain couples TRBV7-6 to TRBJ2-6, with 11 bases aligning to TRBD1. J lost 0 bases, V lost 4 bases, and 8 bases had no gene match. Germline values: CDR1 SGHVS, CDR2 FNYEAQ. This CDR3 is 19 amino acids long. The CDR3 sequence: CASSWGQGDQSSGANVLTF. The CDR3 DNA reads TGTGCCAGCAGCTGGGGACAGGGGGATCAAAGCTCTGGGGCCAACGTCCTGACTTTC.

V and J are TRBV5-6 and TRBJ1-4; the match to TRBD1 covers 8 bases. This CDR3 contains 15 residues. Per the germline V gene, CDR1 is SGHDT and CDR2 is YYEEEE. Trimming took 4 bases from V and 5 from J; bases not matched to a gene: 7. CDR3 amino acids: CASSRTQGDNEKLFF. The CDR3 coding sequence is TGTGCCAGCAGCAGGACACAGGGGGACAATGAAAAACTGTTTTTT.

The chain uses TRBV10-3 and TRBJ2-3; the D is unclear. V lost 8 bases to trimming and J lost 5 bases, with 14 bases between them. The CDR3 runs to 13 residues. The germline CDR1 and CDR2 sequences are ENHRY and SYGVKD. The CDR3 DNA reads as TGTGCCATCCAGACCACAGCAGGAGATACGCAGTATTTT. This encodes CAIQTTAGDTQYF.

The gene calls are TRBV5-5 and TRBJ1-5; D gene ambiguous. Germline V gene lookup returns CDR1 SGHKS and CDR2 YYEKEE (reference sequence). This CDR3 has 14 residues. The V end was cut by 2 bases, the J end by 5 bases, with 11 bases between. CDR3 amino acids: CASSLSDGDQPQHF. The CDR3 coding sequence is TGTGCCAGCAGCTTATCGGACGGGGATCAGCCCCAGCATTTT. Complete variable domain (other parts from reference TRBV5-5 and TRBJ1-5): DAGVTQSPTHLIKTRGQQVTLRCSPISGHKSVSWYQQVLGQGPQFIFQYYEKEERGRGNFPDRFSARQFPNYSSELNVNALLLGDSALYLCASSLSDGDQPQHFGDGTRLSIL.

The chain employs TRBV7-3 and TRBJ2-2; 7 nucleotides agree with TRBD1. Trimming removed 6 bases from V and 0 bases from J; junction bases left unmatched: 7. This CDR3 has 16 residues. The germline V gene has CDR1 SGHTA and CDR2 FQGTGA. The CDR3 sequence: CASSRRTGTNTGELFF. The CDR3 coding sequence is TGTGCCAGCAGTCGCCGGACAGGAACGAACACCGGGGAGCTGTTTTTT.

V gene TRBV6-5 combines with J gene TRBJ2-5, with D possibly matching TRBD2 (7 bases). Germline CDR1 MNHEY, CDR2 SVGAGI. CDR3 length: 15 amino acids. Trimming removed 2 bases at V and 4 bases at J, with 14 bases between. The DNA for the CDR3 is TGTGCCAGCAGTTACGGGGAGGGAGGGGGAGAGACCCAGTACTTC. It codes for CASSYGEGGGETQYF.